Listed below are T cell receptor beta chains from one sample, sequenced in a study of blood T cell repertoires in COVID-19. Profiling relied on immunoSEQ multiplex PCR, and the TCRdb table lists in-frame clones only, not all of them. The sample has about 68,000 clones, approximately 85% seen once. The material sequenced was peripheral blood. These TCRs come from a man aged 50 or older with acute or convalescent COVID-19. The CDR3 runs from the conserved cysteine through the conserved F or W. A D gene is named only where the DNA matches it firmly. The listing skips clone size in some rows; elsewhere it reads once, few, many or a size class.

abundance: -; d_gene: TRBD1; v_gene: TRBV5-5; j_gene: TRBJ1-2; CDR3nt: TGTGCCAGCAGCTCGACAGGGGCTTTATACTATGGCTACACCTTC; CDR3aa: CASSSTGALYYGYTF
abundance: -; d_gene: -; v_gene: TRBV4-2; j_gene: TRBJ1-5; CDR3nt: TGTGCCAGCAGCCAAGATGTCGGTATCGCGGTATATCAGCCCCAGCATTTT; CDR3aa: CASSQDVGIAVYQPQHF
abundance: once; d_gene: TRBD2; v_gene: TRBV2; j_gene: TRBJ2-1; CDR3nt: TGTGCCAGCAGTGATCCAGCGGGGGGGCCCTACAATGAGCAGTTCTTC; CDR3aa: CASSDPAGGPYNEQFF
abundance: -; d_gene: -; v_gene: TRBV2; j_gene: TRBJ1-2; CDR3nt: TGTGCCAGCAGAGCAACAGGGACGGGTTGGTACTATGGCTACACCTTC; CDR3aa: CASRATGTGWYYGYTF
abundance: few; d_gene: -; v_gene: TRBV11-1; j_gene: TRBJ1-4; CDR3nt: TGTGCCAGCAGCTTATCTGGGAGTGAAAAACTGTTTTTT; CDR3aa: CASSLSGSEKLFF
abundance: -; d_gene: -; v_gene: TRBV18; j_gene: TRBJ2-5; CDR3nt: TGTGCCAGCTCACCAATGTCCGGGGGTATCCAAGAGACCCAGTACTTC; CDR3aa: CASSPMSGGIQETQYF
abundance: -; d_gene: TRBD2; v_gene: TRBV5-1; j_gene: TRBJ2-5; CDR3nt: TGCGCCAGCAGCTTGGAGCGGGGGGGCCAAGAGACCCAGTACTTC; CDR3aa: CASSLERGGQETQYF
abundance: -; d_gene: -; v_gene: TRBV6-5; j_gene: TRBJ1-5; CDR3nt: TGTGCCAGCAGCCCCGACCTAGGCAATCAGCCCCAGCATTTT; CDR3aa: CASSPDLGNQPQHF
abundance: -; d_gene: TRBD2; v_gene: TRBV20-1; j_gene: TRBJ2-1; CDR3nt: TGCAGTGCTAGTGGCCGGACTAGCGGGGGGTCCTACAATGAGCAGTTCTTC; CDR3aa: CSASGRTSGGSYNEQFF
abundance: -; d_gene: -; v_gene: TRBV12-3/TRBV12-4; j_gene: TRBJ1-5; CDR3nt: TGTGCCAGCAGTTCGGGGGATTGGCAGCCCCAGCATTTT; CDR3aa: CASSSGDWQPQHF
abundance: -; d_gene: TRBD2; v_gene: TRBV6-5; j_gene: TRBJ2-5; CDR3nt: TGTGCCAGCAGTTTCAGCGGGGCCAACCTAGAGACCCAGTACTTC; CDR3aa: CASSFSGANLETQYF
abundance: -; d_gene: TRBD1; v_gene: TRBV5-1; j_gene: TRBJ2-3; CDR3nt: TGCGCCAGCAGCTCCCCCCGCGGACAGGGGATTACAGATACGCAGTATTTT; CDR3aa: CASSSPRGQGITDTQYF
abundance: -; d_gene: -; v_gene: TRBV4-2; j_gene: TRBJ1-5; CDR3nt: TGTGCCAGCAGCCAAGAGCGAGGGGGAAATCAGCCCCAGCATTTT; CDR3aa: CASSQERGGNQPQHF
abundance: few; d_gene: -; v_gene: TRBV2; j_gene: TRBJ1-2; CDR3nt: TGTGCCAGCAGTGAAAGGAGGGATGGCTACACCTTC; CDR3aa: CASSERRDGYTF
abundance: -; d_gene: -; v_gene: TRBV4-1; j_gene: TRBJ1-4; CDR3nt: TGCGCCAGCAGCCAAGATGCGGGCTCCAATGAAAAACTGTTTTTT; CDR3aa: CASSQDAGSNEKLFF
abundance: -; d_gene: TRBD2; v_gene: TRBV10-3; j_gene: TRBJ2-1; CDR3nt: TGTGCCACAAGGGGGGCTAGCGGGGGGTCCCCTTACAATGAGCAGTTCTTC; CDR3aa: CATRGASGGSPYNEQFF
abundance: -; d_gene: -; v_gene: TRBV10-3; j_gene: TRBJ1-1; CDR3nt: TGTGCCATCAGTGAACAGGTGAACACTGAAGCTTTCTTT; CDR3aa: CAISEQVNTEAFF
abundance: -; d_gene: TRBD1; v_gene: TRBV6-1; j_gene: TRBJ2-1; CDR3nt: TGTGCCAGCAGTGACCAGGGGGCATTTCGGTACAATGAGCAGTTCTTC; CDR3aa: CASSDQGAFRYNEQFF
abundance: -; d_gene: -; v_gene: TRBV7-7; j_gene: TRBJ2-2; CDR3nt: TGTGCTAGTCGATCAGGATCCACCGGGGAGCTGTTTTTT; CDR3aa: CASRSGSTGELFF
abundance: few; d_gene: -; v_gene: TRBV28; j_gene: TRBJ1-5; CDR3nt: TGTGCCAGCAGTTTTAGTAGCAATCAGCCCCAGCATTTT; CDR3aa: CASSFSSNQPQHF
abundance: -; d_gene: -; v_gene: TRBV5-4; j_gene: TRBJ2-2; CDR3nt: TGTGCCAGCAGCTTGGCGGCGGGGGCGGAAACCGGGGAGCTGTTTTTT; CDR3aa: CASSLAAGAETGELFF
abundance: -; d_gene: -; v_gene: TRBV11-3; j_gene: TRBJ2-5; CDR3nt: TGTGCCAGCAGCTTAGGGTCCGTAGCGGTCGAGACCCAGTACTTC; CDR3aa: CASSLGSVAVETQYF
abundance: -; d_gene: -; v_gene: TRBV20-1; j_gene: TRBJ1-1; CDR3nt: TGCAGTGCTAGCAGACAGGCTGAAGCTTTCTTT; CDR3aa: CSASRQAEAFF
abundance: -; d_gene: -; v_gene: TRBV28; j_gene: TRBJ2-5; CDR3nt: TGTGCCAGCAGTTTAGCCCTGAGGACCCAGTACTTC; CDR3aa: CASSLALRTQYF
abundance: -; d_gene: TRBD2; v_gene: TRBV7-8; j_gene: TRBJ2-3; CDR3nt: TGTGCCAGCAGCGCGGCGGGGGGTCGAGATACGCAGTATTTT; CDR3aa: CASSAAGGRDTQYF
abundance: -; d_gene: -; v_gene: TRBV27; j_gene: TRBJ2-1; CDR3nt: TGTGCCAGCAGCCCCATGAAACAGGGTAGCAGTGAGCAGTTCTTC; CDR3aa: CASSPMKQGSSEQFF
abundance: -; d_gene: -; v_gene: TRBV29-1; j_gene: TRBJ1-2; CDR3nt: TGCAGCGTCGGGCCAGGGGACTATGGCTACACCTTC; CDR3aa: CSVGPGDYGYTF
abundance: -; d_gene: -; v_gene: TRBV10-1; j_gene: TRBJ2-7; CDR3nt: TGCGCCAGCAGTGAGTCGGAGCGGGCCGAAGAGCAGTACTTC; CDR3aa: CASSESERAEEQYF
abundance: -; d_gene: TRBD1; v_gene: TRBV19; j_gene: TRBJ2-4; CDR3nt: TGTGCCAGTAGTGTCCAGGGGGCGTCAGGAGCCAAAAACATTCAGTACTTC; CDR3aa: CASSVQGASGAKNIQYF
abundance: -; d_gene: TRBD2; v_gene: TRBV2; j_gene: TRBJ2-5; CDR3nt: TGTGCCAGCAGAGCCGGGACTAGCGGTGAAGAGACCCAGTACTTC; CDR3aa: CASRAGTSGEETQYF
abundance: few; d_gene: TRBD2; v_gene: TRBV9; j_gene: TRBJ2-1; CDR3nt: TGTGCCAGCAGCGGCGCAGGCCTAGCGGGAGCTTCCTACAATGAGCAGTTCTTC; CDR3aa: CASSGAGLAGASYNEQFF
abundance: -; d_gene: -; v_gene: TRBV6-5; j_gene: TRBJ2-1; CDR3nt: TGTGCCAGCAGTTACGGGGGCTTCGATGAGCAGTTCTTC; CDR3aa: CASSYGGFDEQFF
abundance: -; d_gene: -; v_gene: TRBV19; j_gene: TRBJ1-5; CDR3nt: TGTGCCAGTAGCAGGACATATAGCAATCAGCCCCAGCATTTT; CDR3aa: CASSRTYSNQPQHF
abundance: -; d_gene: -; v_gene: TRBV20-1; j_gene: TRBJ1-2; CDR3nt: TGCAGTGTGGGGGCGGACTATGGCTACACCTTC; CDR3aa: CSVGADYGYTF
abundance: -; d_gene: -; v_gene: TRBV9; j_gene: TRBJ2-3; CDR3nt: TGTGCCAGCAGCGCCCTGAGAGCAGATACGCAGTATTTT; CDR3aa: CASSALRADTQYF
abundance: -; d_gene: -; v_gene: TRBV9; j_gene: TRBJ2-2; CDR3nt: TGTGCCAGCAGTTTTAATACGAACACCGGGGAGCTGTTTTTT; CDR3aa: CASSFNTNTGELFF
abundance: -; d_gene: TRBD1; v_gene: TRBV7-3; j_gene: TRBJ1-5; CDR3nt: TGTGCCAGCAGCGCGCCGGAGGTCCAGGGACAGGGGGTTGATCAGCCCCAGCATTTT; CDR3aa: CASSAPEVQGQGVDQPQHF
abundance: few; d_gene: -; v_gene: TRBV21-1; j_gene: TRBJ1-1; CDR3nt: TGTGCCAGCAGCAAAGGCAGGAGGGGGCGGTGGGCTGAAGCTTTCTTT; CDR3aa: CASSKGRRGRWAEAFF
abundance: -; d_gene: -; v_gene: TRBV29-1; j_gene: TRBJ1-1; CDR3nt: TGCAGCGTTGAAGGGGGAGTGGGCACTGAAGCTTTCTTT; CDR3aa: CSVEGGVGTEAFF
abundance: -; d_gene: -; v_gene: TRBV19; j_gene: TRBJ2-2; CDR3nt: TGTGCCAGTAGTCTGGGACAAGGGTCAGGGGAGCTGTTTTTT; CDR3aa: CASSLGQGSGELFF
abundance: -; d_gene: -; v_gene: TRBV14; j_gene: TRBJ2-4; CDR3nt: TGTGCCAGCAGCCAAAACTCGGGCATTCAGTACTTC; CDR3aa: CASSQNSGIQYF
abundance: -; d_gene: TRBD2; v_gene: TRBV27; j_gene: TRBJ2-7; CDR3nt: TGTGCCAGCAGTTTAGTGGCGGGGGAGATATTTTACGAGCAGTACTTC; CDR3aa: CASSLVAGEIFYEQYF
abundance: -; d_gene: TRBD1; v_gene: TRBV6-6; j_gene: TRBJ1-5; CDR3nt: TGTGCCAGCAGCCGGACAGGGTCGGAGTCCCAGCATTTT; CDR3aa: CASSRTGSESQHF
abundance: -; d_gene: TRBD1; v_gene: TRBV4-1; j_gene: TRBJ1-5; CDR3nt: TGCGCCAGCAGCCAAGATCCGGGACAGGGGATACAGCCCCAGCATTTT; CDR3aa: CASSQDPGQGIQPQHF
abundance: -; d_gene: -; v_gene: TRBV20-1; j_gene: TRBJ2-1; CDR3nt: TGCAGTGCTAGTTCAACAGGGTTTGGGCTTGGGAATGAGCAGTTCTTC; CDR3aa: CSASSTGFGLGNEQFF
abundance: -; d_gene: -; v_gene: TRBV10-3; j_gene: TRBJ1-2; CDR3nt: TGTGCCATCAGTGAAAACAGGGACTATGGCTACACCTTC; CDR3aa: CAISENRDYGYTF
abundance: -; d_gene: -; v_gene: TRBV7-9; j_gene: TRBJ2-2; CDR3nt: TGTGCCAGCAGCTTCAGTGGGAGAAACACCGGGGAGCTGTTTTTT; CDR3aa: CASSFSGRNTGELFF
abundance: -; d_gene: -; v_gene: TRBV21-1; j_gene: TRBJ2-3; CDR3nt: TGTGCCAGCAGCTGGAGTATGACTTTATCCACAGATACGCAGTATTTT; CDR3aa: CASSWSMTLSTDTQYF
abundance: -; d_gene: TRBD1; v_gene: TRBV5-6; j_gene: TRBJ1-2; CDR3nt: TGTGCCAGCAGCTTCGGACAGGGATCGGGCTACACCTTC; CDR3aa: CASSFGQGSGYTF
abundance: -; d_gene: TRBD2; v_gene: TRBV5-4; j_gene: TRBJ2-1; CDR3nt: TGTGCCAGCAGCAGCAAGGAGCGGGGGGGTAACAATGAGCAGTTCTTC; CDR3aa: CASSSKERGGNNEQFF
abundance: -; d_gene: -; v_gene: TRBV5-1; j_gene: TRBJ1-2; CDR3nt: TGCGCCAGCAGCGTACCCAATACCTCGGGACAAGCTAACTATGGCTACACCTTC; CDR3aa: CASSVPNTSGQANYGYTF
abundance: -; d_gene: -; v_gene: TRBV29-1; j_gene: TRBJ1-2; CDR3nt: TGCAGCGTTGGTCAACAGGGTTGGTACACCTTC; CDR3aa: CSVGQQGWYTF
abundance: -; d_gene: TRBD1; v_gene: TRBV25-1; j_gene: TRBJ2-5; CDR3nt: TGTGCCAGCAGTGACCCAAAACAGGGGAAAGAGACCCAGTACTTC; CDR3aa: CASSDPKQGKETQYF
abundance: -; d_gene: -; v_gene: TRBV6-5; j_gene: TRBJ1-1; CDR3nt: TGTGCCAGTAAACGTATCAAGGAGATGGGCACTGAAGCTTTCTTT; CDR3aa: CASKRIKEMGTEAFF
abundance: -; d_gene: -; v_gene: TRBV5-4; j_gene: TRBJ2-1; CDR3nt: TGTGCCAGCAGCTGGTGGGAGACCTACAATGAGCAGTTCTTC; CDR3aa: CASSWWETYNEQFF
abundance: -; d_gene: -; v_gene: TRBV2; j_gene: TRBJ1-5; CDR3nt: TGTGCCAGCAGTGAGTCGGCAGGGGCCGATAGCAATCAGCCCCAGCATTTT; CDR3aa: CASSESAGADSNQPQHF
abundance: few; d_gene: TRBD1; v_gene: TRBV5-4; j_gene: TRBJ1-5; CDR3nt: TGTGCCAGCAGCTCAGGACAGGGGATGAATCAGCCCCAGCATTTT; CDR3aa: CASSSGQGMNQPQHF
abundance: -; d_gene: TRBD1; v_gene: TRBV9; j_gene: TRBJ2-3; CDR3nt: TGTGCCAGCAGCGTAGTGGGAACAGGGGGTTTTACAGATACGCAGTATTTT; CDR3aa: CASSVVGTGGFTDTQYF
abundance: -; d_gene: -; v_gene: TRBV5-5; j_gene: TRBJ1-1; CDR3nt: TGTGCCAGCAGCTTACGGGGAGTGAACACTGAAGCTTTCTTT; CDR3aa: CASSLRGVNTEAFF
abundance: -; d_gene: -; v_gene: TRBV11-2; j_gene: TRBJ2-3; CDR3nt: TGTGCCAGCGCCCCGAGTCTAGCGTGGGCAGATACGCAGTATTTT; CDR3aa: CASAPSLAWADTQYF